The 9 T cell receptor beta chains in this list originate from one sample, sequenced in a study of T cell repertoires in cytomegalovirus infection. These receptors lack a known antigen. TCRdb re-called the reads with MiXCR, one entry per CDR3 protein. In the table there are over 100,000 distinct CDR3 sequences, about 9.4% of which are singletons. Sequencing input: PBMCs, sequenced either directly or after in vitro stimulation (not recorded which). These TCRs come from a human donor in good health (CMV status not recorded). Some clones in this sample may be carry-over from other donors' samples.

V gene TRBV5-4 combines with J gene TRBJ2-5; TRBD1 matches at 7 bases. The J segment lost 5 bases and the V segment lost 0 bases, leaving 7 bases of the junction unmatched. The CDR3 is 15 residues long. Germline V gene sequence: CDR1 SGHNT, CDR2 YYREEE (reference sequence). CDR3 bases: TGTGCCAGCAGCTTGGGAGGGGGCCTAGGGGAGACCCAGTACTTC. The encoded protein is CASSLGGGLGETQYF.

The rearrangement uses TRBV11-3 and TRBJ2-1; 13 positions match TRBD2. The germline V gene has CDR1 SGHNT and CDR2 YENEEA. The CDR3 is made up of 21 amino acids. The ends lost 3 bases at V and 3 bases at J; junction bases unmatched: 17. The CDR3 is CASSFPDRETGLAGVYNEQFF. The CDR3 DNA sequence: TGTGCCAGCAGCTTCCCCGACAGGGAGACCGGACTAGCGGGAGTCTACAATGAGCAGTTCTTC.

This clonotype has at least ten counts. This chain connects TRBV12-3 or TRBV12-4 to TRBJ1-5; 9 bases match TRBD1. The V gene end was trimmed by 6 bases and the J gene end by 4 bases; junction bases not matched to a gene: 4. The CDR3 extends over 14 amino acids. This CDR3 is CASRGTGRNQPQHF. The CDR3 DNA is TGTGCCAGCAGGGGGACAGGGAGGAATCAGCCCCAGCATTTT.

This clonotype was detected only a few times. The V call is TRBV7-2, the J call TRBJ2-7; unclear D gene. Per the germline V gene, CDR1 is SGHTA and CDR2 is FQGNSA. The CDR3 is 11 residues long. Trimming left V 5 bases short and J 0 bases short, with 2 bases between. The CDR3 spells CASSASYEQYF. The CDR3 DNA sequence: TGTGCCAGCAGCGCCTCCTACGAGCAGTACTTC.

This clonotype came up a few times. V and J are TRBV4-1 and TRBJ2-7; 9 bases fit TRBD1. Unmatched junction bases numbered 6, after V lost 4 bases and J lost 2 bases. This CDR3 region has 15 residues. Germline CDR1 is MGHRA and CDR2 is YSYEKL. The CDR3 loop reads CASSPGGQGTYEQYF. The CDR3 DNA reads as TGCGCCAGCAGCCCGGGGGGACAGGGAACCTACGAGCAGTACTTC.

This chain joins TRBV12-3 or TRBV12-4 and TRBJ2-1, with a possible D match to TRBD2 (6 bases). The CDR3 runs 15 residues. V was shortened by 4 bases and J by 7 bases, with 17 bases between the two germline ends. This CDR3 is CASSSSSGTSNEQFF. CDR3 bases: TGTGCCAGCAGTTCCAGCTCCGGGACTTCTAATGAGCAGTTCTTC.

This clonotype was detected ten times or more. The chain combines TRBV4-3 with TRBJ2-7, with 12 bases that match TRBD2. Trimming cost V 0 bases and J 5 bases; bases outside gene matches: 5. Germline V lookup: CDR1 LGHNA, CDR2 YSLEER. The CDR3 covers 16 residues. The CDR3 DNA reads as TGCGCCAGCAGCCAAGACCTAGCGGGAGGGACCCACGAGCAGTACTTC. Amino acid sequence: CASSQDLAGGTHEQYF.

The V call is TRBV27, the J call TRBJ2-2, with 10 bases lining up with TRBD2. CDR1 MNHEY and CDR2 SMNVEV come from the germline V gene (reference sequence). This CDR3 has 15 residues. J lost 8 bases, V lost 4 bases, and 7 bases had no gene match. This chain's CDR3 is CASSSLAGSLGELFF. The CDR3 coding sequence is TGTGCCAGCAGTTCACTAGCGGGATCCCTAGGGGAGCTGTTTTTT.

A few counts support this clonotype. The V gene is TRBV7-3, the J gene TRBJ2-5; D remains unclear. The CDR3 runs to 13 residues. Deletions cut 7 bases from V and 6 bases from J, with 15 bases between. Germline V gene lookup returns CDR1 SGHTA and CDR2 FQGTGA. The CDR3 sequence is CASTEAPGQTQYF. In DNA, the CDR3 is TGTGCCAGCACCGAGGCGCCGGGTCAGACCCAGTACTTC.